Below, one T cell receptor beta chain is given with its context. The antigen is not known. The V and J ends lost 6 bases and 8 bases respectively, with 29 bases between them. Germline assignment: CDR1 SGHKS and CDR2 YYEKEE (reference sequence). CDR3 size: 17 residues. The PCR made use of 60 Vbeta and 13 Jbeta primers. TCRdb keeps only in-frame clones here, not all; method: immunoSEQ multiplex PCR. The data show roughly 130,000 clones, with 70% to 75% seen just once and roughly 2% held by the top ten. The data originate from a study of cytomegalovirus exposure and HLA in healthy donors. Whole-study results and caveats: Donor immune exposure was known only as CMV serostatus.

The specimen was PBMCs. This sequence originates from a woman aged 40 to 49 in good health and CMV-seropositive. This rearrangement joins TRBV5-5 to TRBJ1-2, with D perhaps TRBD1 (5 bases). CDR3 sequence reads: CASNVNPWGEENDGYTF. In DNA, the CDR3 is TGTGCCAGCAATGTAAACCCCTGGGGGGAAGAAAATGACGGCTACACCTTC.